The source of this T cell receptor (beta chain) is a study of cytomegalovirus exposure and HLA in healthy donors. Clones were read by immunoSEQ multiplex PCR, and TCRdb kept only the in-frame ones, dropping some. The sample lists fewer than 85,000 clones; around 95% were seen once. Germline-derived CDR1 and CDR2 are SGHVS and FNYEAQ. V was cut by 5 bases and J by 5 bases, with 21 bases left in between. The CDR3 has 17 residues. The sample consisted of PBMCs. The chain carries TRBV7-6 and TRBJ2-2; D is uncertain. The sequence came from a woman between 18 and 29 years old in good health and CMV-seronegative. The CDR3, as DNA: TGTGCCAGCAGCCCCCTTGTAATGGGTCTAGTAACCGGGGAGCTGTTTTTT. Translation gives CASSPLVMGLVTGELFF.